Below are 9 T cell receptor beta chains sequenced from a single sample in a study of blood T cell repertoires in COVID-19. TCRdb keeps only in-frame clones here, not all; method: immunoSEQ multiplex PCR. The sample contains around 300,000 clones, roughly 86% of which appear only once. The sample consisted of PBMCs or T cells enriched from blood (not recorded which). These receptors were taken from a woman aged 25 to 39 who had recovered from COVID-19.

J is TRBJ1-6 and V is TRBV19; D is perhaps TRBD1 (6 bases). V lost 5 bases and J lost 7, with 12 bases in between. This CDR3 is 14 amino acids long. Germline-derived CDR1 and CDR2 are LNHDA and SQIVND (reference sequence). Here the CDR3 DNA reads TGTGCCAGTAGTTTACAGGGCAGGAATTCACCCCTCCACTTT. Encoded protein: CASSLQGRNSPLHF.

This clone appeared a few times. V is TRBV27 and J is TRBJ1-2; D possibly corresponds to TRBD1 (5 bases). Germline V gene sequence: CDR1 MNHEY, CDR2 SMNVEV (reference sequence). V was pared by 3 bases and J by 7 bases, with 9 bases between. The CDR3 runs to 12 residues. As DNA, the CDR3 is TGTGCCAGCAGTTTGGGGGGAGGTGGCTACACCTTC. Translating it yields CASSLGGGGYTF.

The V and J genes are TRBV4-1 and TRBJ2-7; D remains unclear. CDR1 MGHRA and CDR2 YSYEKL come from the germline V gene. V shed 0 bases and J shed 0 bases, with 6 bases lying between them. CDR3 length: 14 residues. CDR3 DNA sequence: TGCGCCAGCAGCCAAGACTACCGCTCCTACGAGCAGTACTTC. Residues: CASSQDYRSYEQYF.

A note on this clone: Other DNA sequences in the same sample also yield this CDR3. The chain uses TRBV4-3 and TRBJ1-6; D uncertain. CDR3 length: 13 residues. V lost 3 bases and J 8 bases, leaving 8 bases between the germline ends. Germline V gene lookup returns CDR1 LGHNA and CDR2 YSLEER. The CDR3 region has the DNA TGCGCCAGCAGCCAGGATCGGGATTCACCCCTCCACTTT. Amino acids: CASSQDRDSPLHF.

The chain has TRBV19 and TRBJ1-6; D perhaps matches TRBD1 (5 bases). Trimming took 7 bases from V and 8 from J, leaving 18 bases between them. This CDR3 is built from 15 residues. Germline values: CDR1 LNHDA, CDR2 SQIVND (reference sequence). The chain's CDR3 is CASTNGGEGYSPLHF. CDR3 sequence (DNA): TGTGCCAGTACCAATGGGGGGGAAGGCTATTCACCCCTCCACTTT.

This chain uses TRBV7-9 with TRBJ1-2, with TRBD1 matching 8 bases. Germline-derived CDR1 and CDR2 are SEHNR and FQNEAQ (reference sequence). This CDR3 is built from 13 residues. Trimming at V came to 4 bases and at J to 4 bases, leaving 2 bases not matched to a gene. CDR3: CASSSDRVYGYTF. Written as DNA, the CDR3 is TGTGCCAGCAGCTCGGACAGGGTCTATGGCTACACCTTC.

V usage is TRBV6-2 or TRBV6-3 and J usage is TRBJ2-5, with 7 bases that match TRBD2. CDR3 length equals 20 residues. Unmatched junction bases numbered 23, after V lost 7 bases and J lost 0 bases. Germline V gene data show CDR1 as MNHEY and CDR2 as SVGEGT. The CDR3 nucleotides are TGTGCCAGCACCCCGGTACCCGCTCGTTCTGGACTAGGGTACCAAGAGACCCAGTACTTC. Translating gives CASTPVPARSGLGYQETQYF.

The chain uses TRBV13 and TRBJ2-7; 9 bases match TRBD2. There are 15 residues in the CDR3. Germline lookup yields CDR1 PRHDT and CDR2 FYEKMQ (reference sequence). J was trimmed by 7 bases and V by 6 bases; bases with no gene match: 13. CDR3 amino acids: CASSSRLADPGEQYF. The CDR3 bases are TGTGCCAGCAGTTCTCGACTAGCGGACCCGGGGGAGCAGTACTTC.

The V and J genes are TRBV14 and TRBJ1-2, with TRBD1 as a possible D gene (6 bases). The CDR3 spans 15 residues. Germline CDR1 is SGHDN and CDR2 is FVKESK. V was cut by 5 bases and J by 8 bases, with 21 bases left in between. The CDR3: CASSAQGLAVGGYTF. CDR3 DNA: TGTGCCAGCAGCGCCCAGGGGTTGGCAGTCGGCGGCTACACCTTC.